This TCR beta chain comes out of a study of blood T cell repertoires in COVID-19. As for the study in general: COVID-19 samples, acute and convalescent, were from the United States, Italy and Spain. PBMCs, B-cell-depleted T cells, or T cells were the source of the cDNA or gDNA that made up the material.

The assay was immunoSEQ multiplex PCR, and TCRdb's table has in-frame clones only and misses some. The sample contains about 350,000 clones, roughly 87% of which appear only once. Seattle patients were enrolled during active infection and followed longitudinally. The receptor was isolated from a woman aged 55-69 years with COVID-19, enrolled during active disease. Sequenced material: peripheral blood.

The CDR3 spells CASSPQASTGNTIYF. CDR3 bases: TGTGCCAGCAGCCCCCAGGCTTCCACTGGAAACACCATATATTTT. V is TRBV9 and J is TRBJ1-3; D call uncertain. Germline CDR1 reads SGDLS; CDR2 reads YYNGEE. The V and J ends lost 4 bases and 2 bases respectively, with 13 bases between them. The CDR3 is made up of 15 amino acids. The variable domain in full, completed from reference TRBV9 and TRBJ1-3, reads DSGVTQTPKHLITATGQRVTLRCSPRSGDLSVYWYQQSLDQGLQFLIQYYNGEERAKGNILERFSAQQFPDLHSELNLSSLELGDSALYFCASSPQASTGNTIYFGEGSWLTVV.